This T cell receptor (beta chain) was obtained from a study of Graves' ophthalmopathy and Graves' hyperthyroidism. Study in general: Samples of peripheral blood were obtained at initial diagnosis, prior to treatment of any kind.

V was shortened by 6 bases and J by 6 bases, with 18 bases between the two germline ends. The CDR3 has 14 amino acids. Germline CDR1 MNHEY, CDR2 SVGAGI. This clonotype was seen repeatedly, ten times or more. The antigen remains unidentified. Moderately to severely active ophthalmopathy under 3 months, CAS at least 3, NOSPECS at least 4. Other autoimmune diseases, uncontrolled infections, pregnancy or lactation ruled patients out of participation. Overall study findings and caveats: Appearing in blood as well were most expanded thyroid clonotypes above 0.001 frequency.

RNA transcripts were the template, and TCR beta CDR3 regions were amplified from them. RT-PCR was first run with HTBI primers, then multiplex PCR in a second round. TCRdb itself ran the multiplex PCR reads through MiXCR, one entry per CDR3 protein. Here the sample spans 200,000 to 250,000 distinct CDR3 sequences, about a fifth being singletons. The chain links TRBV6-5 to TRBJ2-7, with D possibly being TRBD2 (6 bases). Specimen: peripheral blood. This sequence was found in a woman aged 45-59 years with Graves' ophthalmopathy. The CDR3 here is CASRTSEGGGEQYF. The CDR3 DNA is TGTGCCAGCAGGACTAGTGAGGGAGGAGGCGAGCAGTACTTC.